This TCR beta chain was found in a study of siplizumab effects on memory and regulatory T cells. Profiled with immunoSEQ multiplex PCR; TCRdb holds only in-frame clones, not every one. The sample has about 50,000 clones; roughly 87% are singletons. Germline V gives CDR1 MNHNY, CDR2 SVGAGI (reference sequence). The CDR3 has 13 residues. V was trimmed by 5 bases and J by 1 base, leaving 7 bases between them. The sequence derives from a human donor in good health. Sequenced input: naive CD8+ T cells sorted from blood. This chain uses TRBV6-6 with TRBJ2-3; D unresolved. In nucleotides, the CDR3 is TGTGCCAGCAGTCCAGCAGGCACAGATACGCAGTATTTT. It is translated as CASSPAGTDTQYF.